The 21 T cell receptor beta chains listed next were all sequenced from one sample in a study of cytomegalovirus exposure and HLA in healthy donors. The primer mix had 60 Vbeta and 13 Jbeta primers. The protocol was immunoSEQ multiplex PCR, while the TCRdb copy is restricted to in-frame clones and leaves out a portion. This table holds some 150,000 clones, about three quarters found once. The sample was PBMCs. The receptors originated from a woman in her 30s in good health and CMV-seronegative.

The table lists this clone with a count of one. CDR3 residues: CASSGLRQANTEAFF. The CDR3 nucleotides read TGTGCCAGCAGCGGATTAAGGCAGGCGAACACTGAAGCTTTCTTT. The gene calls are TRBV14 and TRBJ1-1, with D uncertain. The V end lost 5 bases, the J end lost 1 base, and 14 bases lay between the germline ends. The CDR3 sequence is 15 residues long. Germline assignment: CDR1 SGHDN and CDR2 FVKESK.

The gene calls are TRBV7-2 and TRBJ1-5, with TRBD1 matching 8 bases. The CDR3 has 15 residues. The trim removed 4 bases at V and 9 bases at J, leaving 11 bases unmatched. CDR1 SGHTA and CDR2 FQGNSA come from the germline V gene. CDR3 region: CASSWGTGNKMPQHF. CDR3 nucleotide sequence: TGTGCCAGCAGCTGGGGGACAGGTAATAAAATGCCCCAGCATTTT.

The genes are TRBV5-1 and TRBJ1-1; D might be TRBD1 (5 bases). V dropped 0 bases and J dropped 3 bases, with 9 bases sitting between them. In germline, CDR1 is SGHRS, CDR2 YFSETQ. This CDR3 is built from 14 residues. DNA for the CDR3: TGCGCCAGCAGCTTGGGCGCAGGGCACACTGAAGCTTTCTTT. It translates to CASSLGAGHTEAFF. The full variable domain, rest sourced from reference TRBV5-1 and TRBJ1-1, is KAGVTQTPRYLIKTRGQQVTLSCSPISGHRSVSWYQQTPGQGLQFLFEYFSETQRNKGNFPGRFSGRQFSNSRSEMNVSTLELGDSALYLCASSLGAGHTEAFFGQGTRLTVV.

The chain recombines TRBV5-4 with TRBJ1-2, with D tentatively TRBD1 (6 bases). The CDR3 totals 17 residues. The germline CDR1 and CDR2 sequences are SGHNT and YYREEE (reference sequence). Trimming took off 4 bases at V and 1 base at J, with 20 bases between the two ends. CDR3 protein: CASSVDSTLLLNYGYTF. The CDR3 DNA reads TGTGCCAGCAGCGTGGACAGTACCCTCTTACTTAACTATGGCTACACCTTC. Full variable domain (rest looked up from reference TRBV5-4 and TRBJ1-2): ETGVTQSPTHLIKTRGQQVTLRCSSQSGHNTVSWYQQALGQGPQFIFQYYREEENGRGNFPPRFSGLQFPNYSSELNVNALELDDSALYLCASSVDSTLLLNYGYTFGSGTRLTVV.

The chain links TRBV23-1 to TRBJ1-6; 8 nucleotides agree with TRBD1. TRBV23-1 is recorded as an ORF, its role being uncertain. V shed 3 bases and J 4 bases; nucleotides not matched to a gene: 5. There are 16 residues in the CDR3. CDR3 sequence reads: CASSHGGQAYNSPLHF. In DNA form, the CDR3 reads TGCGCCAGCAGTCACGGGGGACAGGCATATAATTCACCCCTCCACTTT.

CDR3 DNA: TGTGCCTGGAAGAGGGGGCAGGGAGACTCTTCAATCTATGGCTACACCTTC. This gives the protein CAWKRGQGDSSIYGYTF. The chain employs TRBV30 and TRBJ1-2, with 7 bases fitting TRBD1. The CDR3 extends over 17 amino acids. V gave up 4 bases and J gave up 4 bases; unmatched junction bases: 18. Germline assignment: CDR1 GTSNPN and CDR2 SVGIG (reference sequence). The whole variable domain, remainder taken from reference TRBV30 and TRBJ1-2, is SQTIHQWPATLVQPVGSPLSLECTVEGTSNPNLYWYRQAAGRGLQLLFYSVGIGQISSEVPQNLSASRPQDRQFILSSKKLLLSDSGFYLCAWKRGQGDSSIYGYTFGSGTRLTVV.

The rearrangement uses TRBV6-5 and TRBJ1-1; D is undetermined. The CDR3 is 11 residues long. Trimming left V 4 bases short and J 5 bases short, with 5 bases between. Germline V lookup: CDR1 MNHEY, CDR2 SVGAGI. CDR3 in amino acids: CASSWETEAFF. In nucleotides, the CDR3 is TGTGCCAGCAGTTGGGAGACTGAAGCTTTCTTT.

This clone was observed a single time. The chain combines TRBV5-1 with TRBJ2-3; TRBD2 matches at 7 bases. Trimming cost V 0 bases and J 5 bases; bases outside gene matches: 6. The CDR3 spans 15 residues. Germline V lookup: CDR1 SGHRS, CDR2 YFSETQ. The DNA of the CDR3 is TGCGCCAGCAGCTTGGAGCCGGGGGGAGTAGATACGCAGTATTTT. Its protein is CASSLEPGGVDTQYF.

The gene calls are TRBV5-1 and TRBJ2-3; the D is unclear. Germline CDR1 reads SGHRS; CDR2 reads YFSETQ. The ends were cut back, 0 bases at V and 2 bases at J, with 7 bases in the middle. The CDR3 has 14 amino acids. For the CDR3, the DNA is TGCGCCAGCAGCTTGGGCGGCTACACAGATACGCAGTATTTT. This codes for CASSLGGYTDTQYF.

V and J are TRBV7-9 and TRBJ2-5; 13 bases align to TRBD2. In germline, CDR1 is SEHNR, CDR2 FQNEAQ (reference sequence). The ends lost 5 bases at V and 1 base at J; junction bases unmatched: 7. The CDR3 sequence is 17 residues long. The CDR3 loop reads CASSQTSGGPAQETQYF. The CDR3 DNA sequence: TGTGCCAGCAGCCAGACTAGCGGGGGGCCGGCCCAAGAGACCCAGTACTTC.

This sequence joins TRBV5-6 and TRBJ2-7; TRBD1 is a possible D gene (5 bases). From germline, CDR1 is SGHDT and CDR2 YYEEEE. The CDR3 runs to 14 residues. V lost 2 bases and J lost 3, with 12 bases in between. The CDR3 is CASSFEGDVYEQYF. In DNA, the CDR3 is TGTGCCAGCAGCTTTGAAGGGGATGTCTACGAGCAGTACTTC.

The V gene is TRBV5-6, the J gene TRBJ1-1; unclear D gene. V lost 4 bases and J lost 6, with 19 bases in between. Germline CDR1 SGHDT, CDR2 YYEEEE. This CDR3 spans 15 amino acids. DNA for the CDR3: TGTGCCAGCAGCACTCCGTTTGGACTTTCCCCTGAAGCTTTCTTT. Protein product: CASSTPFGLSPEAFF. The whole variable domain, filled in from reference TRBV5-6 and TRBJ1-1, reads DAGVTQSPTHLIKTRGQQVTLRCSPKSGHDTVSWYQQALGQGPQFIFQYYEEEERQRGNFPDRFSGHQFPNYSSELNVNALLLGDSALYLCASSTPFGLSPEAFFGQGTRLTVV.

A few counts support this clone. The V call is TRBV19, the J call TRBJ1-1; 7 bases align to TRBD1. The V gene's germline CDR1 is LNHDA and CDR2 SQIVND (reference sequence). The CDR3 has 14 amino acids. The trim removed 3 bases at V and 1 base at J, leaving 2 bases unmatched. CDR3 sequence reads: CASSMGDRNTEAFF. DNA of the CDR3: TGTGCCAGTAGTATGGGGGACAGGAACACTGAAGCTTTCTTT.

The genes are TRBV5-1 and TRBJ2-7; 9 bases match TRBD1. The CDR3 runs 14 residues. CDR1 and CDR2 (germline): SGHRS, YFSETQ. J gave up 4 bases and V 4 bases, and 6 bases lay outside the gene matches. CDR3 in DNA: TGCGCCAGCAGCAGGGACAGGGCTCGGTACGAGCAGTACTTC. Its protein is CASSRDRARYEQYF.

This clone has more than one count but fewer than ten. The chain combines TRBV5-6 with TRBJ1-1; TRBD1 might be the D (5 bases). V was shortened by 0 bases and J by 0 bases, with 18 bases between the two germline ends. CDR1 is SGHDT and CDR2 is YYEEEE in the germline V gene. CDR3 length: 18 residues. The CDR3, as DNA: TGTGCCAGCAGCTTGGATTTAGGTGGGGGGATCATGAACACTGAAGCTTTCTTT. The encoded protein is CASSLDLGGGIMNTEAFF.

The rearrangement links TRBV15 to TRBJ1-6; TRBD1 agrees at 7 bases. The CDR3 extends over 13 amino acids. CDR1 and CDR2 from the germline V gene are LNHNV and YYDKDF (reference sequence). V dropped 0 bases and J dropped 11; count of bases not matched to a gene: 1. The CDR3 DNA reads as TGTGCCACCAGCAGAGATCAGGGGGCACCCCTCCACTTT. It is translated as CATSRDQGAPLHF.

This chain links TRBV27 with TRBJ2-2; D may be TRBD2 (5 bases). The CDR3 covers 15 residues. Trimming removed 6 bases from V and 5 bases from J, with 16 bases in between. CDR1 is MNHEY and CDR2 is SMNVEV in the germline V gene (reference sequence). This CDR3 reads CASSPPEGWTGELFF. The DNA for the CDR3 is TGTGCCAGCAGCCCCCCCGAGGGTTGGACCGGGGAGCTGTTTTTT.

The chain couples TRBV5-1 to TRBJ2-7; 10 positions agree with TRBD1. CDR1 and CDR2 from the germline V gene are SGHRS and YFSETQ. The CDR3 covers 12 residues. After removal of 7 bases from V and 5 bases from J, the junction contained 3 bases not matched to a gene. CDR3 DNA sequence: TGCGCCAGCCGGGACAGGGGACACGAGCAGTACTTC. Its translation is CASRDRGHEQYF.

This chain connects TRBV19 to TRBJ1-1; 8 nucleotides align to TRBD1. This CDR3 has 14 amino acids. Germline V gene lookup returns CDR1 LNHDA and CDR2 SQIVND (reference sequence). J lost 4 bases, V lost 5 bases, and 6 bases had no gene match. This chain's CDR3 is CASSASQGATEAFF. The CDR3 region has the DNA TGTGCCAGTAGTGCCTCGCAGGGGGCCACTGAAGCTTTCTTT.

This clone appeared once. The chain is built from TRBV5-4 and TRBJ2-3; 10 nucleotides match TRBD1. The CDR3 consists of 14 residues. V was pared by 3 bases and J by 4 bases, with 2 bases of the junction left unmatched. CDR1 is SGHNT, CDR2 YYREEE, per germline (reference sequence). In nucleotides, the CDR3 is TGTGCCAGCAGCTCCGGACAGGGGGCAGATACGCAGTATTTT. Translated: CASSSGQGADTQYF. The full variable domain, its missing parts supplied by reference TRBV5-4 and TRBJ2-3, is ETGVTQSPTHLIKTRGQQVTLRCSSQSGHNTVSWYQQALGQGPQFIFQYYREEENGRGNFPPRFSGLQFPNYSSELNVNALELDDSALYLCASSSGQGADTQYFGPGTRLTVL.

The V call is TRBV7-2, the J call TRBJ2-1; 7 bases fit TRBD1. The V and J ends lost 0 bases and 10 bases, in that order; junction bases with no gene match: 15. The CDR3 totals 17 residues. The germline V gene has CDR1 SGHTA and CDR2 FQGNSA. CDR3 amino acids: CASSLAAGTASGSEQFF. The CDR3 DNA is TGTGCCAGCAGCTTAGCGGCCGGGACAGCTTCGGGATCGGAGCAGTTCTTC.